Following are 31 T cell receptor beta chains from one sample sequenced in a study of blood T cell repertoires in COVID-19. Here immunoSEQ multiplex PCR was the method, and the copy in TCRdb shows in-frame clones only, minus some. This repertoire shows around 75,000 clones, 84% found once; its top ten account for 10% to 15%. The specimen sequenced was peripheral blood. Receptors originate from a man aged 50 to 59 with COVID-19, enrolled during active disease.

The rearrangement uses TRBV6-6 and TRBJ1-2, with 7 bases identical to TRBD1. Germline V gene sequence: CDR1 MNHNY, CDR2 SVGAGI (reference sequence). V dropped 7 bases and J dropped 1; count of bases not matched to a gene: 9. This CDR3 spans 15 amino acids. The CDR3 DNA is TGTGCCAGCAACGACGAGACAGGGTTTAACTATGGCTACACCTTC. It codes for CASNDETGFNYGYTF.

The chain uses TRBV4-3 and TRBJ2-4; D is unresolved. The germline V and J ends were trimmed by 0 bases and 0 bases, with 9 bases remaining between them. The CDR3 spans 16 residues. Germline lookup yields CDR1 LGHNA and CDR2 YSLEER. CDR3 in amino acids: CASSQDLGKAKNIQYF. The CDR3 DNA reads as TGCGCCAGCAGCCAAGATCTGGGCAAAGCCAAAAACATTCAGTACTTC.

The J gene is TRBJ1-2, the V gene TRBV21-1. TRBV21-1 is a pseudogene segment. The CDR3 loop spans 13 amino acids. CDR3 coding DNA: TGTGCCAGCAGCACGGGAGGGAAGGATGGCTACACCTTC. Its protein is CASSTGGKDGYTF.

The chain employs TRBV7-8 and TRBJ2-1; 7 bases agree with TRBD2. The germline gives CDR1 SGHVS, CDR2 FQNEAQ. This CDR3 contains 12 residues. Trimming removed 5 bases from V and 10 bases from J; junction bases left unmatched: 5. The CDR3 here is CASSPPAGEQFF. Here the CDR3 DNA reads TGTGCCAGCAGCCCCCCAGCGGGGGAGCAGTTCTTC. The variable domain in full, completed from reference TRBV7-8 and TRBJ2-1, reads GAGVSQSPRYKVAKRGQDVALRCDPISGHVSLFWYQQALGQGPEFLTYFQNEAQLDKSGLPSDRFFAERPEGSVSTLKIQRTQQEDSAVYLCASSPPAGEQFFGPGTRLTVL.

This chain uses TRBV12-3 or TRBV12-4 with TRBJ2-2; perhaps TRBD1 as D (5 bases). Trimming removed 2 bases from V and 4 bases from J, with 5 bases in between. CDR3 length: 13 residues. The CDR3 sequence is CASSLTGTGELFF. The CDR3 nucleotides are TGTGCCAGCAGTTTAACAGGCACCGGGGAGCTGTTTTTT.

This sequence joins TRBV7-3 and TRBJ2-6, with 8 bases fitting TRBD1. V dropped 1 base and J dropped 0; count of bases not matched to a gene: 8. The CDR3 has 19 residues. Germline-derived CDR1 and CDR2 are SGHTA and FQGTGA. The DNA for the CDR3 is TGTGCCAGCAGCTTAATGTCAGGGGGCTCGGGCTCTGGGGCCAACGTCCTGACTTTC. Encoded protein: CASSLMSGGSGSGANVLTF.

The chain couples TRBV5-4 to TRBJ1-5; D unresolved. V lost 4 bases, J lost 5 bases, and 10 bases lay in between. Germline lookup yields CDR1 SGHNT and CDR2 YYREEE (reference sequence). The CDR3 runs 13 residues. CDR3 sequence: CASSRDWDQPQHF. As DNA, the CDR3 is TGTGCCAGCAGCCGCGACTGGGATCAGCCCCAGCATTTT.

The CDR3 nucleotides are TGTGCCAGCAGCTTCCAGGGGGGAGGAAACACCATATATTTT. Its protein product is CASSFQGGGNTIYF. The chain couples TRBV11-2 to TRBJ1-3; 7 positions agree with TRBD1. The CDR3 extends over 14 amino acids. Germline loops: CDR1 SGHAT, CDR2 FQNNGV. With V trimmed by 3 bases and J by 4 bases, 3 bases remained unmatched.

The V gene is TRBV5-6, the J gene TRBJ1-6; D uncertain. Germline CDR1 SGHDT, CDR2 YYEEEE. The CDR3 length is 14 residues. Trimming took 0 bases from V and 5 from J, leaving 6 bases between them. CDR3 in amino acids: CASSLVSDNSPLHF. The CDR3 DNA follows: TGTGCCAGCAGCTTGGTTTCAGATAATTCACCCCTCCACTTT.

The chain uses TRBV30 and TRBJ1-6; 11 nucleotides align to TRBD1. CDR1 is GTSNPN, CDR2 SVGIG, per germline (reference sequence). With 4 bases clipped from V and 11 bases from J, the junction kept 4 bases outside the gene matches. CDR3 length: 13 amino acids. CDR3 sequence: CAWTGTGGPPLHF. The CDR3 DNA sequence: TGTGCCTGGACCGGGACAGGGGGACCACCCCTCCACTTT.

This chain links TRBV5-1 with TRBJ2-1; TRBD2 matches at 10 bases. The CDR3 is 15 residues long. In germline, CDR1 is SGHRS, CDR2 YFSETQ. V dropped 4 bases and J dropped 2; count of bases not matched to a gene: 3. The CDR3 spells CASSDSGGAYNEQFF. The CDR3 coding sequence is TGCGCCAGCAGCGACAGCGGGGGGGCCTACAATGAGCAGTTCTTC.

V is TRBV5-1 and J is TRBJ2-7, with 11 bases matching TRBD1. The CDR3 runs 15 residues. From germline, CDR1 is SGHRS and CDR2 YFSETQ. Unmatched junction bases numbered 4, after V lost 5 bases and J lost 0 bases. CDR3 sequence: CASRHGTGGSYEQYF. The CDR3 DNA is TGCGCCAGCAGACACGGGACAGGGGGCTCCTACGAGCAGTACTTC.

The chain is built from TRBV29-1 and TRBJ1-2; 8 bases match TRBD1. CDR1 and CDR2 from the germline V gene are SQVTM and ANQGSEA. CDR3 length: 14 residues. V lost 8 bases and J lost 8; bases outside the gene matches: 16. DNA for the CDR3: TGCAGCACCAGCCCTAACACAGGGGGGGCCGGCTACACCTTC. Amino acid sequence: CSTSPNTGGAGYTF.

The V gene is TRBV19, the J gene TRBJ1-3, with 8 positions matching TRBD1. Trimming took 5 bases from V and 4 from J; bases not matched to a gene: 10. Per the germline V gene, CDR1 is LNHDA and CDR2 is SQIVND (reference sequence). The CDR3 length is 16 residues. This CDR3 is CASSVGATGAGNTIYF. Written as DNA, the CDR3 is TGTGCCAGTAGTGTCGGAGCGACAGGGGCCGGAAACACCATATATTTT.

The chain has TRBV7-9 and TRBJ1-6, with D maybe TRBD1 (6 bases). The V gene lost 7 bases and the J gene lost 10 bases, with 20 bases spanning the gap. The CDR3 spans 15 residues. Germline values: CDR1 SEHNR, CDR2 FQNEAQ (reference sequence). The CDR3 DNA sequence: TGTGCCAGCACCTCATCAGGGGCCCGTGGGTCACCCCTCCACTTT. This gives the protein CASTSSGARGSPLHF.

The rearrangement uses TRBV25-1 and TRBJ2-3; weak D call: TRBD2 (6 bases). CDR3 length: 17 residues. Germline CDR1 MGHDK, CDR2 SYGVNS. Trimming removed 1 base from V and 1 base from J, with 15 bases in between. CDR3 region: CASSESWGSGRTDTQYF. The CDR3 DNA is TGTGCCAGCAGTGAATCATGGGGCAGCGGGCGCACAGATACGCAGTATTTT.

V and J are TRBV9 and TRBJ2-7, with D possibly being TRBD2 (5 bases). Trimming shortened V by 4 bases and J by 0 bases, and 8 bases separated the two germline ends. Germline V gives CDR1 SGDLS, CDR2 YYNGEE. CDR3 length: 13 residues. Here the CDR3 DNA reads TGTGCCAGCAGCCCCGGACTCTCCTACGAGCAGTACTTC. This translates into CASSPGLSYEQYF.

The V and J genes are TRBV14 and TRBJ1-2, with D unclear. This CDR3 comprises 13 residues. Germline V CDR1 and CDR2: SGHDN, FVKESK. Trimming pared 1 base from V and 4 bases from J, leaving 7 bases between. CDR3 protein: CASSQVRSYGYTF. The CDR3 DNA is TGTGCCAGCAGCCAAGTCCGTTCCTATGGCTACACCTTC.

CDR3 nucleotide sequence: TGTGCCAGCTCACCCCCCGGAGGCCCGAACACTGAAGCTTTCTTT. The encoded protein is CASSPPGGPNTEAFF. V gene TRBV18 combines with J gene TRBJ1-1, with unresolved D. Germline CDR1 is KGHSH and CDR2 is LQKENI. The CDR3 covers 15 residues. V lost 3 bases, J lost 1 base, and 12 bases lay in between. The variable domain in full, with the rest retrieved from reference TRBV18 and TRBJ1-1, is NAGVMQNPRHLVRRRGQEARLRCSPMKGHSHVYWYRQLPEEGLKFMVYLQKENIIDESGMPKERFSAEFPKEGPSILRIQQVVRGDSAAYFCASSPPGGPNTEAFFGQGTRLTVV.

J is TRBJ1-3 and V is TRBV4-1; TRBD1 might be the D (6 bases). V was cut by 2 bases and J by 2 bases, with 10 bases left in between. The CDR3 consists of 15 residues. Germline V gene sequence: CDR1 MGHRA, CDR2 YSYEKL. CDR3 residues: CASSQQGNPGNTIYF. DNA of the CDR3: TGCGCCAGCAGCCAACAGGGGAATCCTGGAAACACCATATATTTT.

The rearrangement links TRBV4-1 to TRBJ1-2; D perhaps matches TRBD1 (6 bases). The germline V and J ends were trimmed by 0 bases and 5 bases, with 10 bases remaining between them. The CDR3 is made up of 14 amino acids. Per germline, CDR1 MGHRA and CDR2 YSYEKL. The chain's CDR3 is CASSQDRGGYGYTF. CDR3 nucleotide sequence: TGCGCCAGCAGCCAAGATCGAGGGGGTTATGGCTACACCTTC.

The rearrangement joins TRBV5-1 to TRBJ2-5; 9 bases are a match to TRBD2. Per germline, CDR1 SGHRS and CDR2 YFSETQ. The V segment lost 2 bases and the J segment 2 bases; nucleotides outside the gene matches: 4. The CDR3 spans 15 residues. The CDR3 here is CASSLSSGEQETQYF. DNA of the CDR3: TGCGCCAGCAGCTTATCTAGCGGGGAACAAGAGACCCAGTACTTC.

The V call is TRBV18, the J call TRBJ2-7; possible D gene TRBD2, 5 bases. From germline, CDR1 is KGHSH and CDR2 LQKENI. This CDR3 is built from 14 residues. V lost 6 bases and J 2 bases, leaving 14 bases between the germline ends. CDR3 region: CASSRRVRAYEQYF. DNA of the CDR3: TGTGCCAGCTCCCGGCGGGTTCGGGCCTACGAGCAGTACTTC.

The chain carries TRBV29-1 and TRBJ2-5, with a possible D match to TRBD1 (6 bases). CDR1 and CDR2 (germline): SQVTM, ANQGSEA. This CDR3 region has 14 residues. V lost 4 bases and J 4 bases, leaving 16 bases between the germline ends. CDR3 nucleotide sequence: TGCAGCGTTGTTTTATCAGGGGCTGGAGAGACCCAGTACTTC. It specifies CSVVLSGAGETQYF.

This clone was seen a handful of times. V and J are TRBV27 and TRBJ2-7; 7 bases line up with TRBD2. Germline V gives CDR1 MNHEY, CDR2 SMNVEV (reference sequence). The CDR3 spans 12 residues. V lost 5 bases and J lost 4; bases outside the gene matches: 2. The CDR3, as DNA: TGTGCCAGCAGTCCAGCGGGGTACGAGCAGTACTTC. This encodes CASSPAGYEQYF.

This chain connects TRBV28 to TRBJ1-5; no clear D. The CDR3 runs 14 residues. Between the trimmed V and J ends, which lost 6 bases and 3 bases, there was a span of 12 bases. The germline V gene has CDR1 MDHEN and CDR2 SYDVKM. The CDR3 bases are TGTGCCAGCAGCATCCATGGGCTCAATCAGCCCCAGCATTTT. Translation: CASSIHGLNQPQHF.

A few counts support this clone. The genes are TRBV5-4 and TRBJ1-6, with 9 bases that match TRBD1. The CDR3 has 18 residues. The germline V gene encodes CDR1 SGHNT and CDR2 YYREEE (reference sequence). V was clipped by 4 bases and J by 1 base; unmatched bases: 9. CDR3 in amino acids: CASSASGTGTSYNSPLHF. The DNA of the CDR3 is TGTGCCAGCAGCGCGTCCGGGACAGGGACTTCCTATAATTCACCCCTCCACTTT.

V and J are TRBV4-1 and TRBJ2-3, with a possible D match to TRBD2 (5 bases). Trimming left V 7 bases short and J 5 bases short, with 16 bases between. Germline V gene sequence: CDR1 MGHRA, CDR2 YSYEKL. This CDR3 region has 14 residues. In nucleotides, the CDR3 is TGCGCCAGCAACCCGACAACGCGGGTAGATACGCAGTATTTT. Residues: CASNPTTRVDTQYF.

The chain carries TRBV6-2 or TRBV6-3 and TRBJ1-1, with D maybe TRBD1 (6 bases). Deletions cut 5 bases from V and 0 bases from J, with 10 bases between. CDR1 is MNHEY and CDR2 is SVGEGT in the germline V gene. The CDR3 is made up of 14 amino acids. The CDR3 here is CASSTGYMNTEAFF. The CDR3 coding sequence is TGTGCCAGCAGTACAGGGTACATGAACACTGAAGCTTTCTTT.

The chain has TRBV3-1 (or the pseudogene TRBV3-2) and TRBJ2-5; maybe TRBD2 (5 bases). Per the germline V gene, CDR1 is LGHDT and CDR2 is YNNKEL (reference sequence). V was clipped by 3 bases and J by 5 bases, with 16 bases between them. The CDR3 totals 15 residues. Here the CDR3 reads CASSQGGISGETQYF. CDR3 in DNA: TGTGCCAGCAGCCAGGGCGGAATCTCGGGGGAGACCCAGTACTTC.

The V call is TRBV30, the J call TRBJ1-2; D is uncertain. V gave up 1 base and J gave up 8 bases, with 11 bases separating them. This CDR3 has 12 residues. CDR1 GTSNPN and CDR2 SVGIG come from the germline V gene (reference sequence). The CDR3 here is CAWSADIRGYTF. The DNA for the CDR3 is TGTGCCTGGAGTGCAGACATTCGCGGCTACACCTTC.